This paragraph covers one T cell receptor beta chain sequence. This specimen comes from a study of response to subunit inactivated influenza vaccine. TCRdb used MiXCR to reprocess the RT-PCR reads, holding one entry per CDR3 protein. The table has more than 550,000 distinct CDR3 sequences, about 10% seen once. Germline V gene sequence: CDR1 LGHNA, CDR2 YSLEER. Trimming took 1 base from V and 9 from J, leaving 7 bases between them. The CDR3 consists of 12 residues. Source: PBMCs from blood, taken on the day of vaccination. The rearrangement links TRBV4-3 to TRBJ2-1; D unresolved. This sequence originates from a man aged 50-60 years who received an inactivated influenza vaccine. The CDR3 loop is CASSQGRGEQFF. CDR3 DNA: TGCGCCAGCAGCCAAGGGCGCGGTGAGCAGTTCTTC.